The 32 T cell receptor beta chains below were found in one sample sequenced in a study of molecular identifiers for immune sequencing clone quantification. TCRdb fed the PCR reads into MiXCR, producing one record per CDR3 protein. The sample lists about 12,000 distinct CDR3 sequences; roughly 15% were seen once. Sequencing was performed on naive CD8+ T cells from blood, with Jurkat cell RNA spiked in. Subset in this sample: FACS-sorted CD8+CD4-CCR7+CD45RA+ naive T cells. Every receptor here comes from a human donor in good health. Some libraries in this study had Jurkat cell RNA spiked in.

This clonotype came up many times. V gene TRBV7-6 combines with J gene TRBJ2-7; no clear D gene. Germline V gives CDR1 SGHVS, CDR2 FNYEAQ. The CDR3 has 14 residues. The germline V and J ends were trimmed by 5 bases and 3 bases, with 14 bases remaining between them. Here the CDR3 reads CASSPGDENYEQYF. CDR3 bases: TGTGCCAGCAGCCCGGGTGACGAAAACTACGAGCAGTACTTC.

There are a few counts of this clonotype. The chain recombines TRBV29-1 with TRBJ2-7; tentatively, D is TRBD1 or TRBD2 (6 bases each). Trimming shortened V by 7 bases and J by 1 base, and 14 bases separated the two germline ends. The CDR3 totals 13 residues. CDR1 SQVTM and CDR2 ANQGSEA come from the germline V gene. The DNA for the CDR3 is TGCAGCGGCTTAGGGGGGACTTCCTACGAGCAGTACTTC. Translated: CSGLGGTSYEQYF.

This clonotype was counted many times. V usage is TRBV9 and J usage is TRBJ2-1; 8 positions agree with TRBD1. Trimming cost V 3 bases and J 6 bases; bases outside gene matches: 11. This CDR3 has 16 residues. Looked up from germline, CDR1 is SGDLS and CDR2 is YYNGEE. The CDR3 spells CASSGDRDRFANEQFF. DNA of the CDR3: TGTGCCAGCAGCGGGGACCGGGACAGGTTCGCCAATGAGCAGTTCTTC.

As for this clonotype: One base away lies a much larger clone, so this may be a sequencing read error. V usage is TRBV7-9 and J usage is TRBJ2-3; D gene unclear. CDR1 is SEHNR and CDR2 is FQNEAQ in the germline V gene (reference sequence). V was pared by 5 bases and J by 1 base, with 22 bases between. The CDR3 is 18 amino acids. CDR3 nucleotides: TGTGCCAGCAGCCCCTGGCGGAGAGCAGGAGCTGGCACAGATACGCAGTATTTT. This translates into CASSPWRRAGAGTDTQYF.

On this clonotype itself: This clone may be a read error of a much larger clone one base away. Without the conserved terminal phenylalanine or tryptophan, this CDR3 likely stems from a read error. The V and J genes are TRBV27 and TRBJ1-1; D is uncertain. The CDR3 has 12 amino acids. The germline V gene encodes CDR1 MNHEY and CDR2 SMNVEV (reference sequence). Trimming left V 6 bases short and J 1 base short, with 6 bases between. CDR3 in amino acids: CASRLGNTEAFY. Written as DNA, the CDR3 is TGTGCCAGCAGGTTGGGGAACACTGAAGCTTTCTAT.

The chain recombines TRBV12-3 or TRBV12-4 with TRBJ2-1; no clear D. The CDR3 is 12 residues long. Trimming took 5 bases from V and 3 from J, leaving 5 bases between them. The CDR3 DNA reads as TGTGCCAGCAGTCCTGACTACAATGAGCAGTTCTTC. Protein sequence: CASSPDYNEQFF.

A note on this clonotype: Just one base apart from a much larger clone, this may be a read error. The missing conserved phenylalanine or tryptophan at the end of this CDR3 makes a read error likely. The chain joins TRBV12-3 or TRBV12-4 to TRBJ2-7; D possibly corresponds to TRBD1 (5 bases). The CDR3 totals 15 residues. V lost 3 bases, J lost 5 bases, and 17 bases lay in between. CDR3 bases: TGTGCCAGCAGTTTGTCTCCGGCAGGGTTGCACGAGCAGTACCTC. This encodes CASSLSPAGLHEQYL.

The chain joins TRBV19 to TRBJ2-7; the match to TRBD1 covers 9 bases. The germline CDR1 and CDR2 sequences are LNHDA and SQIVND (reference sequence). The CDR3 covers 15 residues. V lost 5 bases and J lost 4; bases outside the gene matches: 9. CDR3 nucleotide sequence: TGTGCCAGTAGTCTACGGGACAGGGCTTTGTACGAGCAGTACTTC. It codes for CASSLRDRALYEQYF.

By its share, this clonotype is medium-sized. V usage is TRBV6-6 and J usage is TRBJ1-3; TRBD1 might be the D (6 bases). Trimming took 0 bases from V and 4 from J, leaving 10 bases between them. In germline, CDR1 is MNHNY, CDR2 SVGAGI (reference sequence). The CDR3 loop spans 15 amino acids. Here the CDR3 reads CASSYSPDRGNTIYF. CDR3 sequence (DNA): TGTGCCAGCAGTTACTCTCCAGACAGGGGAAACACCATATATTTT.

This clonotype was picked up many times. This chain joins TRBV7-9 and TRBJ2-1, with D tentatively TRBD2 (5 bases). CDR1 is SEHNR and CDR2 is FQNEAQ in the germline V gene (reference sequence). This CDR3 has 13 amino acids. Trimming cost V 5 bases and J 3 bases, with 8 bases left between them. The CDR3 sequence: CASSDTSYNEQFF. The CDR3 DNA reads as TGTGCCAGCAGCGACACTAGCTACAATGAGCAGTTCTTC.

Sample share makes this clonotype medium-sized. This chain uses TRBV7-9 with TRBJ2-3; 11 nucleotides match TRBD2. V was pared by 5 bases and J by 0 bases, with 4 bases of the junction left unmatched. CDR1 and CDR2 (germline): SEHNR, FQNEAQ (reference sequence). CDR3 size: 16 residues. CDR3 coding DNA: TGTGCCAGCAGCCCAGCTAGCGGGGGGAGCACAGATACGCAGTATTTT. Its translation is CASSPASGGSTDTQYF.

This clonotype occurred many times. The V gene is TRBV19, the J gene TRBJ2-2; TRBD2 aligns across 10 bases. V gave up 5 bases and J gave up 0 bases; unmatched junction bases: 6. Germline CDR1 and CDR2: LNHDA and SQIVND (reference sequence). The CDR3 consists of 17 residues. CDR3 in amino acids: CASSGLAGGSNTGELFF. CDR3 sequence (DNA): TGTGCCAGTAGTGGGTTAGCGGGAGGATCGAACACCGGGGAGCTGTTTTTT. The full variable domain, rest sourced from reference TRBV19 and TRBJ2-2, is DGGITQSPKYLFRKEGQNVTLSCEQNLNHDAMYWYRQDPGQGLRLIYYSQIVNDFQKGDIAEGYSVSREKKESFPLTVTSAQKNPTAFYLCASSGLAGGSNTGELFFGEGSRLTVL.

Notes on this clonotype: A much larger clone lies a single base off, so this may be a read error. Lacking the conserved final phenylalanine or tryptophan, this CDR3 likely reflects a read error. The rearrangement uses TRBV6-6 and TRBJ2-6; D remains ambiguous. The germline gives CDR1 MNHNY, CDR2 SVGAGI (reference sequence). V shed 4 bases and J shed 0 bases, with 7 bases lying between them. The CDR3 consists of 15 residues. The CDR3 coding sequence is TGTGCCAGCAGTTGGGAATACTCTGGGGCCAACGTCCTGACTTAC. Protein: CASSWEYSGANVLTY.

Note on this clonotype: Possible read error: a much larger clone is one base away. The V and J genes are TRBV2 and TRBJ1-2; a weak D match, TRBD1 (6 bases). Trimming pared 6 bases from V and 4 bases from J, leaving 12 bases between. CDR3 length equals 13 residues. Germline assignment: CDR1 SNHLY and CDR2 FYNNEI. The CDR3 region is CASRAGDAYGYTF. Here the CDR3 DNA reads TGTGCCAGCAGGGCAGGGGATGCCTATGGCTACACCTTC.

This clonotype was seen at least ten times. The chain has TRBV9 and TRBJ1-2; D might be TRBD1 (6 bases). V was cut by 4 bases and J by 2 bases, with 15 bases left in between. This CDR3 has 15 amino acids. Germline values: CDR1 SGDLS, CDR2 YYNGEE. This CDR3 reads CASSSRYRANYGYTF. The CDR3 DNA follows: TGTGCCAGCAGCTCAAGGTACAGGGCCAACTATGGCTACACCTTC.

Relative to its sample, this clonotype is medium-sized. The chain couples TRBV18 to TRBJ1-1, with a weak D call TRBD1 (5 bases). The V gene's germline CDR1 is KGHSH and CDR2 LQKENI. V lost 4 bases to trimming and J lost 0 bases, with 15 bases between them. The CDR3 totals 16 residues. The DNA for the CDR3 is TGTGCCAGCTCACTAACGCTCAGGGTCGTGAACACTGAAGCTTTCTTT. It translates to CASSLTLRVVNTEAFF. The full variable domain, with the rest looked up from reference TRBV18 and TRBJ1-1, is NAGVMQNPRHLVRRRGQEARLRCSPMKGHSHVYWYRQLPEEGLKFMVYLQKENIIDESGMPKERFSAEFPKEGPSILRIQQVVRGDSAAYFCASSLTLRVVNTEAFFGQGTRLTVV.

Regarding this clonotype: A much larger clone lies one base from this, so it may be a read error. The chain carries TRBV11-3 and TRBJ2-1; possible D gene TRBD1, 6 bases. Germline V gene data show CDR1 as SGHNT and CDR2 as YENEEA. The CDR3 sequence is 15 residues long. The CDR3 protein is CASSSMDRPYDEQFF. For the CDR3, the DNA is TGTGCCAGCAGCTCAATGGACAGACCCTACGATGAGCAGTTCTTC.

This clonotype was observed many times. The CDR3, as DNA: TGTGCCAGCAGCTTGGATCGGGGGGTCGGAGAGACCCAGTACTTC. The encoded protein is CASSLDRGVGETQYF. This chain links TRBV5-6 with TRBJ2-5; 7 bases are a match to TRBD2. V gave up 0 bases and J gave up 4 bases; unmatched junction bases: 6. Germline V gives CDR1 SGHDT, CDR2 YYEEEE. The CDR3 extends over 15 amino acids. Full variable domain (missing parts from reference TRBV5-6 and TRBJ2-5): DAGVTQSPTHLIKTRGQQVTLRCSPKSGHDTVSWYQQALGQGPQFIFQYYEEEERQRGNFPDRFSGHQFPNYSSELNVNALLLGDSALYLCASSLDRGVGETQYFGPGTRLLVL.

This clonotype has a count of ten or more. V is TRBV9 and J is TRBJ2-3; D is undetermined. V was pared by 4 bases and J by 2 bases, with 5 bases between. Germline lookup yields CDR1 SGDLS and CDR2 YYNGEE. The CDR3 consists of 12 residues. The CDR3 nucleotides read TGTGCCAGCAGCCAGCACACAGATACGCAGTATTTT. Its translation is CASSQHTDTQYF.

This clonotype was found many times. The chain links TRBV7-9 to TRBJ1-2; the match to TRBD1 covers 8 bases. Unmatched junction bases numbered 15, after V lost 1 base and J lost 8 bases. This CDR3 is 17 amino acids long. Per the germline V gene, CDR1 is SEHNR and CDR2 is FQNEAQ (reference sequence). CDR3 DNA sequence: TGTGCCAGCAGCTTAGTTCCGTTCAGGGGGCTCGCTCGGGGCTACACCTTC. It is translated as CASSLVPFRGLARGYTF.

This clonotype was seen repeatedly, ten times or more. This rearrangement joins TRBV27 to TRBJ2-4; D is unresolved. The CDR3 totals 15 residues. Trimming took off 4 bases at V and 0 bases at J, with 10 bases between the two ends. Looked up from germline, CDR1 is MNHEY and CDR2 is SMNVEV (reference sequence). The chain's CDR3 is CASSSGPLAKNIQYF. The CDR3 nucleotides are TGTGCCAGCAGTTCAGGACCTTTAGCCAAAAACATTCAGTACTTC.

The chain recombines TRBV7-9 with TRBJ2-1; D is perhaps TRBD1 or TRBD2 (6 bases each). This CDR3 has 14 residues. Per germline, CDR1 SEHNR and CDR2 FQNEAQ (reference sequence). Trimming left V 5 bases short and J 10 bases short, with 18 bases between. The CDR3: CASSPWGAFTEQFF. As DNA, the CDR3 is TGTGCCAGCAGCCCCTGGGGGGCCTTTACGGAGCAGTTCTTC.

This clonotype was picked up many times. This rearrangement joins TRBV6-5 to TRBJ2-7, with 9 bases identical to TRBD1. Germline trimming cut 5 bases from V and 7 bases from J; bases unmatched to any gene: 15. CDR1 is MNHEY, CDR2 SVGAGI, per germline. CDR3 length: 16 residues. CDR3 nucleotide sequence: TGTGCCAGCAGTGAGGGGATACGGACAGGGGAGGGGGAGCAGTACTTC. Its protein is CASSEGIRTGEGEQYF.

To note about this clonotype: A much larger clone lies a single base off, so this may be a read error. The chain uses TRBV12-3 or TRBV12-4 and TRBJ2-7; no clear D gene. The CDR3 extends over 13 amino acids. CDR3 amino acids: CASSSVGSCEQYF. CDR3 DNA sequence: TGTGCCAGCAGTTCCGTAGGGTCCTGCGAGCAGTACTTC.

This clonotype is medium-sized (0.01 to 0.1%) within its sample. The V gene is TRBV7-9, the J gene TRBJ2-3, with 7 nucleotides matching TRBD1. The ends lost 5 bases at V and 0 bases at J; junction bases unmatched: 8. Germline V gene lookup returns CDR1 SEHNR and CDR2 FQNEAQ (reference sequence). The CDR3 sequence is 16 residues long. The CDR3 coding sequence is TGTGCCAGCAGCCCTCGGGACAGTCATAGCACAGATACGCAGTATTTT. This codes for CASSPRDSHSTDTQYF.

V gene TRBV2 combines with J gene TRBJ2-1; D is undetermined. V gave up 6 bases and J gave up 0 bases, with 12 bases separating them. Germline V gene lookup returns CDR1 SNHLY and CDR2 FYNNEI. The CDR3 runs 15 residues. The CDR3 spells CASSELANSYNEQFF. The CDR3 bases are TGTGCCAGCAGCGAACTTGCAAACTCCTACAATGAGCAGTTCTTC.

On this clonotype: A read error may be the cause here, since a much bigger clone is one base away. This chain uses TRBV11-2 with TRBJ2-1; D call uncertain. The CDR3 extends over 14 amino acids. Germline V gene lookup returns CDR1 SGHAT and CDR2 FQNNGV. V lost 2 bases, J lost 0 bases, and 5 bases lay in between. The CDR3 DNA reads as TGTGCCAGCAGCTTACCTAGCTCCTACAATGAGCAGTTCTTC. Its protein product is CASSLPSSYNEQFF.

Many counts were recorded for this clonotype. The chain has TRBV5-6 and TRBJ1-3; tentative D call: TRBD1 (6 bases). The CDR3 covers 15 residues. The germline V and J ends were trimmed by 0 bases and 0 bases, with 7 bases remaining between them. CDR1 is SGHDT and CDR2 is YYEEEE in the germline V gene. The CDR3 sequence: CASSLGQVSGNTIYF. CDR3 DNA sequence: TGTGCCAGCAGCTTGGGACAGGTCTCTGGAAACACCATATATTTT.

In this sample, this clonotype turned up a few times. Here the CDR3 omits its conserved ending phenylalanine or tryptophan, so a read error is the likely source. The chain links TRBV4-1 to TRBJ2-2; D perhaps matches TRBD2 (5 bases). CDR1 and CDR2 (germline): MGHRA, YSYEKL. With 0 bases removed from V and 7 bases from J, the gap between germline ends came to 9 bases. The length of the CDR3 is 14 residues. The CDR3 is CASSQDHGNGELFS. The CDR3 DNA is TGCGCCAGCAGCCAAGATCACGGGAACGGGGAGCTGTTTTCT.

Within the sample, this clonotype is medium-sized. J is TRBJ1-5 and V is TRBV7-8; 8 bases are shared with TRBD1. Unmatched junction bases numbered 6, after V lost 4 bases and J lost 4 bases. This CDR3 is 15 amino acids long. The germline CDR1 and CDR2 sequences are SGHVS and FQNEAQ. Written as DNA, the CDR3 is TGTGCCAGCAGCTCAGGGGGCGCCGGAAATCAGCCCCAGCATTTT. This codes for CASSSGGAGNQPQHF.

This clonotype was counted at least ten times. V gene TRBV25-1 combines with J gene TRBJ2-7; D is ambiguous. CDR3 length: 10 residues. Germline CDR1 MGHDK, CDR2 SYGVNS. V lost 8 bases, J lost 2 bases, and 4 bases lay in between. CDR3 residues: CASGAYEQYF. Here the CDR3 DNA reads TGTGCCAGCGGAGCCTACGAGCAGTACTTC.

This clonotype is termed medium-sized. The chain is built from TRBV6-6 and TRBJ2-3, with D maybe TRBD2 (6 bases). Germline V CDR1 and CDR2: MNHNY, SVGAGI (reference sequence). The CDR3 has 15 residues. The V and J ends lost 6 bases and 3 bases respectively, with 16 bases between them. The CDR3 loop reads CASSQGGSSTDTQYF. The CDR3 bases are TGTGCCAGCAGCCAAGGAGGGTCCTCTACAGATACGCAGTATTTT.